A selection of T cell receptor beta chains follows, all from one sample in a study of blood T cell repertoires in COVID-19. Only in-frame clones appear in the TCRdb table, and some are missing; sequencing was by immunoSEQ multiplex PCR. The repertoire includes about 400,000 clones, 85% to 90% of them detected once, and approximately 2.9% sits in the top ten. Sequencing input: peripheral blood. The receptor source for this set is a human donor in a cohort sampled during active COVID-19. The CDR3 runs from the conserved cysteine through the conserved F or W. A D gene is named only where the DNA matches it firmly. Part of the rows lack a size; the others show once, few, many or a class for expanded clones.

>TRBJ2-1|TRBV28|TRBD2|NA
CASSSPSTTSGNLYNEQFF
TGTGCCAGCAGTTCGCCCTCCACGACTAGCGGGAACCTCTACAATGAGCAGTTCTTC
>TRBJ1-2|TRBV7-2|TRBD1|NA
CASSKQGEDYGYTF
TGTGCCAGCAGCAAGCAGGGGGAAGACTATGGCTACACCTTC
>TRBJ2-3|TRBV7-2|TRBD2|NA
CASSTIAGGRSDTQYF
TGTGCCAGCAGCACCATAGCGGGGGGGCGGTCAGATACGCAGTATTTT
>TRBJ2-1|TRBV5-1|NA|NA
CASSPSEHPYNEQFF
TGCGCCAGCAGCCCTTCAGAACACCCCTACAATGAGCAGTTCTTC
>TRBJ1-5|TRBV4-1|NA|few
CASSQEPGNSNQPQHF
TGCGCCAGCAGCCAAGAACCAGGCAATAGCAATCAGCCCCAGCATTTT
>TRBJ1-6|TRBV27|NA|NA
CASSPAGRVQNSPLHF
TGTGCCAGCAGTCCCGCCGGGAGGGTACAAAATTCACCCCTCCACTTT
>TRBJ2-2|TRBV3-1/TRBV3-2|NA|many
CASSQVWGDGVNTGELFF
TGTGCCAGCAGCCAAGTTTGGGGGGACGGGGTAAACACCGGGGAGCTGTTTTTT
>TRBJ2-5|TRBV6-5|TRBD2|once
CASRAGLSLETQYF
TGTGCCAGCAGAGCGGGACTATCTTTGGAGACCCAGTACTTC
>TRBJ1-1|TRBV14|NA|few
CASSQAEGTAFF
TGTGCCAGCAGCCAGGCGGAGGGAACAGCTTTCTTT
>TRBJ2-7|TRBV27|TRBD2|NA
CASSLLSGRGSYEQYF
TGTGCCAGCAGTTTACTGAGCGGGAGAGGGTCCTACGAGCAGTACTTC
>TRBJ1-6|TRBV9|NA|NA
CASSVGGGNSPLHF
TGTGCCAGCAGCGTGGGGGGTGGGAATTCACCCCTCCACTTT